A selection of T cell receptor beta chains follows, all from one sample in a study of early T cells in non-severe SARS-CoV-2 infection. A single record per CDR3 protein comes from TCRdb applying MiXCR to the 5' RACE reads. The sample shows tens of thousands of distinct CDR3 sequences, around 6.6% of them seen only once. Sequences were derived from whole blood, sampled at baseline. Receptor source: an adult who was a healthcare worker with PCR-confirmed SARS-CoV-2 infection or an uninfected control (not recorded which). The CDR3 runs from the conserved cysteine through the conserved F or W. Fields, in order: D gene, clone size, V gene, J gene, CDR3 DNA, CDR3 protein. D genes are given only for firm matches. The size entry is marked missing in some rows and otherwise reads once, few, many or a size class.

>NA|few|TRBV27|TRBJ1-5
TGTGCCAGCAGTTTATCAGGGGTAGGCAATCAGCCCCAGCATTTT
CASSLSGVGNQPQHF
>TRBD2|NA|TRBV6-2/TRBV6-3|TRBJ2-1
TGTGCCAGCAGTTTGGGACTACCCCCTCAAGAGCAGTTCTTC
CASSLGLPPQEQFF
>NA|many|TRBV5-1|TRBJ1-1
TGCGCCAGCAGCCCGACAGCGAACACTGAAGCTTTCTTT
CASSPTANTEAFF
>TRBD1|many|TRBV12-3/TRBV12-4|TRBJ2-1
TGTGCCAGCAGCCGACAGACAGGGATTGCCTACAATGAGCAGTTCTTC
CASSRQTGIAYNEQFF
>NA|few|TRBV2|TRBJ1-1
TGTGCCAGCAGTAGTGGCGAAGGGACGAACACTGAAGCTTTCTTT
CASSSGEGTNTEAFF
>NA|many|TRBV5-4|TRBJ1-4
TGTGCCAGCAGCTCAGGACAGACTAATGAAAAACTGTTTTTT
CASSSGQTNEKLFF
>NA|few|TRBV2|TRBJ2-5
TGTGCCGGATCACGGGAGAAGATAACGGAGACCCAGTACTTC
CAGSREKITETQYF
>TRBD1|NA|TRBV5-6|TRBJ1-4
TGTGCCAGCAGCGTTATTGGACAGGGGAGAGAAAAACTGTTTTTT
CASSVIGQGREKLFF
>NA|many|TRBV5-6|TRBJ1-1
TGTGCCAGCAGCTTGTTTCGATTAGGGATGAGGACTGAAGCTTTCTTT
CASSLFRLGMRTEAFF
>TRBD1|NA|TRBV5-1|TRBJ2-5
TGCGCCAGCAGCCTGCGGACAGGACAAGAGACCCAGTACTTC
CASSLRTGQETQYF
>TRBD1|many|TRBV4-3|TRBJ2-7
TGCGCCAGCAGCCTAGAACCGGGACAGGCCTCCTACGAGCAGTACTTC
CASSLEPGQASYEQYF
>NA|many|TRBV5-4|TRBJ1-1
TGTGCCAGCAGCTTGGGTTTGGGGGGCGCTGGGAACACTGAAGCTTTCTTT
CASSLGLGGAGNTEAFF